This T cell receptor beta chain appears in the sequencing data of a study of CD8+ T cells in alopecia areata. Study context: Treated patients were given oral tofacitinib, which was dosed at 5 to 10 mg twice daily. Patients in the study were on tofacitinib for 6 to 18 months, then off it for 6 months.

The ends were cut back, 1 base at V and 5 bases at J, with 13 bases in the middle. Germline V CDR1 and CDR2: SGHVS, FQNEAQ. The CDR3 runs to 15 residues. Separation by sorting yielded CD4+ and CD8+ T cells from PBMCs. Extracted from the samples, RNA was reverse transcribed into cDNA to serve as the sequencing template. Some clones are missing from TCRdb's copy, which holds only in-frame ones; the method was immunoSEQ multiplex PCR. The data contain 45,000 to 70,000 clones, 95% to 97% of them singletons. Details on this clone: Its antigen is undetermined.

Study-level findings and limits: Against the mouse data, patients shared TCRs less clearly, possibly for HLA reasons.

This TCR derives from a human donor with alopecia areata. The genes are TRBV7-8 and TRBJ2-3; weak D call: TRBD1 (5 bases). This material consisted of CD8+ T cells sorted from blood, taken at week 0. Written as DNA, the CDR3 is TGTGCCAGCAGCTTAGACTCCCCAAGGGGAGATACGCAGTATTTT. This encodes CASSLDSPRGDTQYF.